This T cell receptor (beta chain) was sequenced during a study of blood T cells in healthy people across ages. The CDR3 length is 14 residues. Trimming took 0 bases from V and 6 from J, leaving 12 bases between them. Germline lookup yields CDR1 SGDLS and CDR2 YYNGEE. The table lists this clonotype with a few counts. Alongside a J-beta primer mix, a sample-barcoded 5' primer served in a second PCR lasting roughly 7 to 11 cycles. TCRdb redid the calling of the 5' RACE reads with MiXCR, one entry per CDR3 protein. The profile shows approximately 1.5 million distinct CDR3 sequences, 35% to 45% of them singletons.

Sequenced material: blood. J is TRBJ1-2 and V is TRBV9, with a weak D call TRBD1 (5 bases). The receptor was isolated from a woman aged 18 to 35 in good health. The CDR3 reads CASSVEGNYHGYTF. CDR3 nucleotide sequence: TGTGCCAGCAGCGTAGAGGGGAACTATCATGGCTACACCTTC.